This T cell receptor (beta chain) derives from a study of blood T cells in healthy people across ages. Next came a second PCR, run for about 6 to 12 cycles, which used a sample-barcoded 5' primer along with a J-beta primer mix. MiXCR was run by TCRdb on the 5' RACE reads, yielding one entry per CDR3 protein. The sample lists 600,000 to 850,000 distinct CDR3 sequences, 40% to 45% occurring once. The length of the CDR3 is 14 residues. Trimming stripped 5 bases from V and 2 bases from J, with 16 bases between. Looked up from germline, CDR1 is DFQATT and CDR2 is SNEGSKA (reference sequence). Material: blood. The J gene is TRBJ2-7, the V gene TRBV20-1; TRBD1 is a possible D gene (6 bases). The receptor was derived from a woman between 55 and 75 years old in good health. The CDR3: CSAPDSRKPYEQYF. The CDR3 DNA is TGCAGTGCTCCGGACAGCCGAAAACCCTACGAGCAGTACTTC.